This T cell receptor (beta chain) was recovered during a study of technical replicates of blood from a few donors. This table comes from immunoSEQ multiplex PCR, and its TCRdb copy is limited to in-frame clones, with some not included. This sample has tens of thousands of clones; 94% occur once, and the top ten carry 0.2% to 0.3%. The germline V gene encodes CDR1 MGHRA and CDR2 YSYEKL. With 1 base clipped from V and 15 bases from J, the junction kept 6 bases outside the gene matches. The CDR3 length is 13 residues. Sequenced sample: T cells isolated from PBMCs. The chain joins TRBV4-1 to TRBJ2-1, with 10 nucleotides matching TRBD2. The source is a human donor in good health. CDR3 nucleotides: TGCGCCAGCAGCCAAGTCAGCGGGAGGGCCCCGTTCTTC. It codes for CASSQVSGRAPFF.